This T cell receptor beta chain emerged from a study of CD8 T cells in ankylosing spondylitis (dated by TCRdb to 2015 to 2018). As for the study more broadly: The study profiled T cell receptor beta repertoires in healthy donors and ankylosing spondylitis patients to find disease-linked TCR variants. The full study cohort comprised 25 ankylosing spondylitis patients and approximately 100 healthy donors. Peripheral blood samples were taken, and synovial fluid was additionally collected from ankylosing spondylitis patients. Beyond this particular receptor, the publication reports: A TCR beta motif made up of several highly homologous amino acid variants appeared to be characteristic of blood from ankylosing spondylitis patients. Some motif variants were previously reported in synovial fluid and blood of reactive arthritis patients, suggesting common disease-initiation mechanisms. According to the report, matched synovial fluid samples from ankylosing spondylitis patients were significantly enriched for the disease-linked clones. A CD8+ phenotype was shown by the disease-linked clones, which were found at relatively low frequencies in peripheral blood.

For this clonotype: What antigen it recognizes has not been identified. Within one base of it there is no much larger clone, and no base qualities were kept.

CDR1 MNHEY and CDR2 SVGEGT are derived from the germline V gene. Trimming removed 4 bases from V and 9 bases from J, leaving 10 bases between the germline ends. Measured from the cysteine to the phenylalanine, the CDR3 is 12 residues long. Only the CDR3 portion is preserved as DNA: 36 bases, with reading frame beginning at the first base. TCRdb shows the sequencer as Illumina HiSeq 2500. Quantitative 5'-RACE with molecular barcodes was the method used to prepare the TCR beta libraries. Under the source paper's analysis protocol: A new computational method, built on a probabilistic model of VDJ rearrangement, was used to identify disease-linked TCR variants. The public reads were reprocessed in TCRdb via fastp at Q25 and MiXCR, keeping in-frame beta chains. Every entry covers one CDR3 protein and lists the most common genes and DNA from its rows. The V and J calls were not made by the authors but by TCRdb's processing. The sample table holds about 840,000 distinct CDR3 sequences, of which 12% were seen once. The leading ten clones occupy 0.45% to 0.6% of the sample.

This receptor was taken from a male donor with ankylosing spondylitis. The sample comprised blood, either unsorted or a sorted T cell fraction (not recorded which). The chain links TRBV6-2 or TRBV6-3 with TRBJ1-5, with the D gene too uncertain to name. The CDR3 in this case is CASSFGSRPQHF. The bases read TGTGCCAGCAGTTTTGGATCCCGGCCCCAGCATTTT.